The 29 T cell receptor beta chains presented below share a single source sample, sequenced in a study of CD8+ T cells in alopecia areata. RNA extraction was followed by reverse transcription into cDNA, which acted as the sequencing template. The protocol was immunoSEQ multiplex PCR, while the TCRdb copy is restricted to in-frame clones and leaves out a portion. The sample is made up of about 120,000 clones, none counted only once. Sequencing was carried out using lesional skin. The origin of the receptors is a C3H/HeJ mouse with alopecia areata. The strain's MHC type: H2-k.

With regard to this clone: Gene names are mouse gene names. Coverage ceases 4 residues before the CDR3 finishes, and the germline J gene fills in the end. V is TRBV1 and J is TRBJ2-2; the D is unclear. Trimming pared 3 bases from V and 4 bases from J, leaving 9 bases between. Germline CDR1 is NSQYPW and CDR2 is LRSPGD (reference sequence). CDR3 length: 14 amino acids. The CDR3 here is CTCSARQFTGQLYF. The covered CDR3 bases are TGCACCTGCAGTGCCAGGCAATTCACCGGG.

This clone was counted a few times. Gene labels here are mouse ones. The sequenced part of the CDR3 DNA is TGTGCCAGCGGTGAGCTGGGGGGGGGCCCGAACTATGCT. It translates to CASGELGGGPNYA. The full-length CDR3 reads as CASGELGGGPNYAEQFF. J is TRBJ2-1 and V is TRBV13-2, with TRBD2 matching 9 bases. The read ends 4 residues before the CDR3 terminus; that terminus is restored from the germline J gene. The CDR3 consists of 17 residues. V shed 2 bases and J 1 base; nucleotides not matched to a gene: 7. From germline, CDR1 is NNHNN and CDR2 SYGAGS (reference sequence).

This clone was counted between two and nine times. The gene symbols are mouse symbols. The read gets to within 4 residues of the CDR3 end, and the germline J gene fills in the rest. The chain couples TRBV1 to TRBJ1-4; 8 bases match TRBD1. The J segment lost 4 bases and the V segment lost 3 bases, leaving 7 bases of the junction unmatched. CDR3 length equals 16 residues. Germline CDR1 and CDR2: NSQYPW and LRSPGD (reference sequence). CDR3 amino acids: CTCSAPDRAVNERLFF. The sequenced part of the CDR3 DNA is TGCACCTGCAGTGCCCCGGACAGGGCCGTCAACGAA.

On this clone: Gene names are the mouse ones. The sequenced part of the CDR3 DNA is TGTGCCAGGAAGGACAGGGGGCATGAGGAC. Translated, it gives CARKDRGHED. In full, the CDR3 reads CARKDRGHEDTQYF. The chain has TRBV13-2 and TRBJ2-5; 11 bases are shared with TRBD1. The read ends 4 residues early relative to the CDR3; the germline J gene fills the gap. The germline V gene encodes CDR1 NNHNN and CDR2 SYGAGS (reference sequence). This CDR3 is built from 14 residues.

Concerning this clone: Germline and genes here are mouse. The CDR3 DNA, read in part, is TGTGCCAGCAGTGATATGGGACAGGGGTACTCC. This gives the protein CASSDMGQGYS. The full CDR3 is CASSDMGQGYSDYTF. The chain carries TRBV13-3 and TRBJ1-2, with 10 bases identical to TRBD1. Coverage ceases 4 residues before the CDR3 finishes, and the germline J gene fills in the end. The V and J ends lost 1 base and 3 bases, in that order; junction bases with no gene match: 3. In germline, CDR1 is NNHDY, CDR2 SYVADS. The CDR3 contains 15 residues.

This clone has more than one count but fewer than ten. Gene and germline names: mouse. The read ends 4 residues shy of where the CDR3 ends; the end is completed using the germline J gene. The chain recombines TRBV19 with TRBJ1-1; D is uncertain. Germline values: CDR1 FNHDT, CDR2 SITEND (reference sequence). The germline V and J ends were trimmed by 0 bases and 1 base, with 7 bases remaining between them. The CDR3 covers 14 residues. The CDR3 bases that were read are TGTGCCAGCAGTATAGCTTTCAGAAACACA. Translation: CASSIAFRNT. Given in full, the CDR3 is CASSIAFRNTEVFF.

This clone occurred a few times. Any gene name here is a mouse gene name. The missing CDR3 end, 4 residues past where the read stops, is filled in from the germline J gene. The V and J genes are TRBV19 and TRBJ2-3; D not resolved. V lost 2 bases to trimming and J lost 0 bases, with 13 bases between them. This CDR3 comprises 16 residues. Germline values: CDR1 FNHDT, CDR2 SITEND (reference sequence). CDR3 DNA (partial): TGTGCCAGCAGTATCTCGCCAGAACCTAGTGCAGAA. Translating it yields CASSISPEPSAE. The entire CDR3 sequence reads CASSISPEPSAETLYF.

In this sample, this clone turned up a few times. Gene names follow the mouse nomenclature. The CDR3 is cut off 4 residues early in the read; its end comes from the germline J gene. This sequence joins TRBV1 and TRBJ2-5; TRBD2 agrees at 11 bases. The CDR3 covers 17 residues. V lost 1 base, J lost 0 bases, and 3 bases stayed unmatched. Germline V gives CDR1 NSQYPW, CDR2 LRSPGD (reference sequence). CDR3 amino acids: CTCSAVGLGVNQDTQYF. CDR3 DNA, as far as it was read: TGCACCTGCAGTGCAGTGGGACTGGGGGTTAACCAAGAC.

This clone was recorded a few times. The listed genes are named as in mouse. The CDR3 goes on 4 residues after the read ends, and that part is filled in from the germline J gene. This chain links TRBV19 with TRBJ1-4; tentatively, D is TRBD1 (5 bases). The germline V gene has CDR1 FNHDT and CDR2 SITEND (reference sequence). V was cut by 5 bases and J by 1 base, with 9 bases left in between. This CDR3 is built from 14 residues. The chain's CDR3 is CASSPDNSNERLFF. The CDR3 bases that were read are TGTGCCAGCAGCCCGGACAATTCCAACGAA.

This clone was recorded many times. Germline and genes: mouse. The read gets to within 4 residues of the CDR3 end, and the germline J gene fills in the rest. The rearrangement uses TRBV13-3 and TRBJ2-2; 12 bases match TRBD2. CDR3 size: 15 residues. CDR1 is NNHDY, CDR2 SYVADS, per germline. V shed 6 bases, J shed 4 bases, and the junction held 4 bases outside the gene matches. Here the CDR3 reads CASTTGGARTGQLYF. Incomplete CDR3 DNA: TGTGCCAGCACGACTGGGGGGGCGCGCACCGGG.

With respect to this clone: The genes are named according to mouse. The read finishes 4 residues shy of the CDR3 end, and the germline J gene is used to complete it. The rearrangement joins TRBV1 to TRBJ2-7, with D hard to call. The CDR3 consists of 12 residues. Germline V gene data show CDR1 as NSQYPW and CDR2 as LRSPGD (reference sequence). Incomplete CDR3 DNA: TGCACCTGCAGTGCTTCATATTAT. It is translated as CTCSASYY. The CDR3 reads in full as CTCSASYYEQYF. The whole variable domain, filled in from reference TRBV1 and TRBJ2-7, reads VTLLEQNPRWRLVPRGQAVNLRCILKNSQYPWMSWYQQDLQKQLQWLFTLRSPGDKEVKSLPGADYLATRVTDTELRLQVANMSQGRTLYCTCSASYYEQYFGPGTRLTVL.

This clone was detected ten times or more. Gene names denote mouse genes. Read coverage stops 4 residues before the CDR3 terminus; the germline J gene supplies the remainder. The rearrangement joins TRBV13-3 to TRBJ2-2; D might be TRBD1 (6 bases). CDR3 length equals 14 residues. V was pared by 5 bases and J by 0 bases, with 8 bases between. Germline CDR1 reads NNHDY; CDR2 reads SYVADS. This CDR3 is CASRQGPNTGQLYF. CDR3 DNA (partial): TGTGCCAGCAGACAGGGTCCAAACACCGGG. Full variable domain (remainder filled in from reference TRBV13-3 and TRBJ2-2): EAAVTQSPRSKVAVTGGKVTLSCHQTNNHDYMYWYRQDTGHGLRLIHYSYVADSTEKGDIPDGYKASRPSQENFSLILELASLSQTAVYFCASRQGPNTGQLYFGEGSKLTVL.

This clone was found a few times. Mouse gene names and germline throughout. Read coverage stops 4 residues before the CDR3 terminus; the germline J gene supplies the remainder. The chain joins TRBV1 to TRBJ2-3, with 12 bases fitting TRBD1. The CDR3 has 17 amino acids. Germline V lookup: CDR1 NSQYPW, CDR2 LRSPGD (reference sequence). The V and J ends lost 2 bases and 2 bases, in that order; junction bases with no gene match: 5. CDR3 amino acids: CTCSARDRGRDAETLYF. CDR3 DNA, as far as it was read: TGCACCTGCAGTGCAAGGGACAGGGGGCGCGATGCAGAA.

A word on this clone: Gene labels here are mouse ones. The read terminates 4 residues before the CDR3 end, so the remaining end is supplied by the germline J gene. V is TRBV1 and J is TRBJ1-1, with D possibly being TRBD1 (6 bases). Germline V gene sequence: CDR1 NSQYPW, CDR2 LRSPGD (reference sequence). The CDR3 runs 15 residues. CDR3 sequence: CTCSAGLGGRGEVFF. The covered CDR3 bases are TGCACCTGCAGTGCAGGACTGGGGGGGCGCGGA. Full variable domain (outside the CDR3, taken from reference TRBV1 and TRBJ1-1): VTLLEQNPRWRLVPRGQAVNLRCILKNSQYPWMSWYQQDLQKQLQWLFTLRSPGDKEVKSLPGADYLATRVTDTELRLQVANMSQGRTLYCTCSAGLGGRGEVFFGKGTRLTVV.

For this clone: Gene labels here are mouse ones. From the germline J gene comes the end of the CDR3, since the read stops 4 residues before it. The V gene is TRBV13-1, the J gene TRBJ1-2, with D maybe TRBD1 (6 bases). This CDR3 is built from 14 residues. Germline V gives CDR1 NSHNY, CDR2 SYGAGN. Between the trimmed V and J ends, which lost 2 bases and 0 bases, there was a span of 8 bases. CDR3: CASSERTANSDYTF. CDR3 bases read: TGTGCCAGCAGTGAAAGGACAGCAAACTCC.

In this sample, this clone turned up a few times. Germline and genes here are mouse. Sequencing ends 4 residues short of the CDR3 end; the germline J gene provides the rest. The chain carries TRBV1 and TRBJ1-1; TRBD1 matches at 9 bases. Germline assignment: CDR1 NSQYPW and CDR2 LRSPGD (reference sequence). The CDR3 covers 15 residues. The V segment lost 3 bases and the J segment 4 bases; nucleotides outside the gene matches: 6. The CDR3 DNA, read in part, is TGCACCTGCAGTGCCTTGGGACAGGGTGGCACA. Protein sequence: CTCSALGQGGT. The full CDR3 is CTCSALGQGGTEVFF.

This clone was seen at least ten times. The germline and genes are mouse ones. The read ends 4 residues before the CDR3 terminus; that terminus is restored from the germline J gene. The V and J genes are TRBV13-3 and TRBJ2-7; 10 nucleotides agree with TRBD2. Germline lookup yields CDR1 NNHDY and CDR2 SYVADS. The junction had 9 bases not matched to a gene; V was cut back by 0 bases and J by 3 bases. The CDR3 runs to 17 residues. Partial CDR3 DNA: TGTGCCAGCAGTGATGCCTCCCCGGGGACTGGGGACTAT. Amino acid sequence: CASSDASPGTGDY. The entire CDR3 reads CASSDASPGTGDYEQYF.

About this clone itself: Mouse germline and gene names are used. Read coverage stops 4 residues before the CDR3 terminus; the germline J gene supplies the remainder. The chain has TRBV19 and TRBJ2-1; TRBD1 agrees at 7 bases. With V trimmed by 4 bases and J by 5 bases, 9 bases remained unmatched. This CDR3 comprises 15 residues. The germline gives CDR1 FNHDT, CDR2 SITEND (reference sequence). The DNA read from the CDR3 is TGTGCCAGCAGTCCTACAGGGGAACGAGATGCT. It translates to CASSPTGERDA. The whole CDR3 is CASSPTGERDAEQFF.

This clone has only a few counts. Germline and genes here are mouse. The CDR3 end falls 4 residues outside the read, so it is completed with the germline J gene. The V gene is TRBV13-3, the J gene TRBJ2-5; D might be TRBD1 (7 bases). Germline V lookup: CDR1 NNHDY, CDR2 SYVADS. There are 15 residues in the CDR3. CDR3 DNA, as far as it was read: TGTGCCAGCAGTCATAGGGGGCGAGGGAAAGAC. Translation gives CASSHRGRGKD. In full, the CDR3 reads CASSHRGRGKDTQYF.

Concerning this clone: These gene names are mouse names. The CDR3 protein is CASSERDINERLFF. The sequenced CDR3 bases are TGTGCCAGCAGTGAGAGGGACATCAACGAA. The chain has TRBV13-1 and TRBJ1-4, with D possibly matching TRBD1 (6 bases). The read ends 4 residues before the CDR3 terminus; that terminus is restored from the germline J gene. The CDR3 is made up of 14 amino acids. The germline V gene encodes CDR1 NSHNY and CDR2 SYGAGN. The V and J ends lost 2 bases and 4 bases respectively, with 9 bases between them.

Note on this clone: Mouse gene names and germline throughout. The CDR3 sequence: CASSPGQTHNQDTQYF. Partial CDR3 DNA: TGTGCCAGCAGTCCGGGACAAACTCATAACCAAGAC. This chain connects TRBV13-3 to TRBJ2-5; perhaps TRBD1 as D (6 bases). The DNA ends 4 residues before the CDR3 does, and the rest of the CDR3 is filled in from the germline J gene. Trimming cost V 4 bases and J 0 bases, with 15 bases left between them. Germline V gene data show CDR1 as NNHDY and CDR2 as SYVADS. The CDR3 consists of 16 residues.

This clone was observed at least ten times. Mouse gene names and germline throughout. CDR3 bases read: TGTGCCAGCAGTGAAGGGGGTAAGGCCTAT. This codes for CASSEGGKAY. The CDR3 in its entirety is CASSEGGKAYEQYF. The chain combines TRBV13-3 with TRBJ2-7; a possible D gene is TRBD1 (6 bases). The CDR3 is cut off 4 residues early in the read; its end comes from the germline J gene. CDR3 length: 14 residues. The germline V gene encodes CDR1 NNHDY and CDR2 SYVADS. Trimming took off 2 bases at V and 2 bases at J, with 11 bases between the two ends.

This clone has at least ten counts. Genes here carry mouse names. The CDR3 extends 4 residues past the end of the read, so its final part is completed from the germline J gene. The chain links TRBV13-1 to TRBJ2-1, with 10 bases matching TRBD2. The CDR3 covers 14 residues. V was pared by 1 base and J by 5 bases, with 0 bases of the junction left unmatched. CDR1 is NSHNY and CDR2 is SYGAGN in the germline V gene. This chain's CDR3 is CASSDLGGHAEQFF. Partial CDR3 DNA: TGTGCCAGCAGTGATCTGGGGGGGCATGCT.

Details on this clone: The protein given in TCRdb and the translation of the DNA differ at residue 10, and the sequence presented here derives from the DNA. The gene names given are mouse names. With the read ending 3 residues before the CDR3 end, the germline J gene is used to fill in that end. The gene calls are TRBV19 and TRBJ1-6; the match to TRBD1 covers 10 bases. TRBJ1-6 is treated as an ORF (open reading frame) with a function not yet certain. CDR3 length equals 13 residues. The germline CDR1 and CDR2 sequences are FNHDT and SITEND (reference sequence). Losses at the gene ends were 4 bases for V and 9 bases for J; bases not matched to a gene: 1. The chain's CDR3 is CASSWDRGSPLYF. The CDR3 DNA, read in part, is TGTGCCAGCAGTTGGGACAGGGGTTCGCCC.

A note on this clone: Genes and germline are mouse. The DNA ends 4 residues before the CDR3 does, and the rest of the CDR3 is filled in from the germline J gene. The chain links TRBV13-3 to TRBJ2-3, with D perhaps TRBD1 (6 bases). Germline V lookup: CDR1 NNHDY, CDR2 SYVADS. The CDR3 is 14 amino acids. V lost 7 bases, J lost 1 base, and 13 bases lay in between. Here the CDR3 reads CASGAGEGAETLYF. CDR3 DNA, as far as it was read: TGTGCCAGCGGGGCAGGGGAGGGTGCAGAA.

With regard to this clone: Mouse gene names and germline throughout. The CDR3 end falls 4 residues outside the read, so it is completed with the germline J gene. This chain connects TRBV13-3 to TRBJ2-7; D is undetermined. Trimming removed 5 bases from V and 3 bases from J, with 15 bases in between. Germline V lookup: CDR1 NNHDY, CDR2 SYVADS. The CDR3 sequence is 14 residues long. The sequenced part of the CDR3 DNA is TGTGCCAGCAGGCATCAGAAAAAATTCTAT. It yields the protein CASRHQKKFY. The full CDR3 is CASRHQKKFYEQYF.

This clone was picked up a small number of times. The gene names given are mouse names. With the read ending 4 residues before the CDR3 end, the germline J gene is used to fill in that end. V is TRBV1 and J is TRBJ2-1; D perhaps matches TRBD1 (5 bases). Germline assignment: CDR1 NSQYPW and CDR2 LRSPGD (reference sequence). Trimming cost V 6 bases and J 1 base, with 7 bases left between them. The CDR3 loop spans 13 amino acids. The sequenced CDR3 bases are TGCACCTGCAGAGGGGAGAACTATGCT. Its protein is CTCRGENYA. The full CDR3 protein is CTCRGENYAEQFF.

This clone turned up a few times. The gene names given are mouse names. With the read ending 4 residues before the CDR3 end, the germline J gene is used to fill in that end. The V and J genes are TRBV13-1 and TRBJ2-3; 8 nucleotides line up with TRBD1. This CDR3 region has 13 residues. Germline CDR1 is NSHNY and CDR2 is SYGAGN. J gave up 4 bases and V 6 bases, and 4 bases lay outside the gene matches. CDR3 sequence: CASMPGGTETLYF. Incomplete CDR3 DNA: TGTGCCAGCATGCCAGGGGGCACAGAA.

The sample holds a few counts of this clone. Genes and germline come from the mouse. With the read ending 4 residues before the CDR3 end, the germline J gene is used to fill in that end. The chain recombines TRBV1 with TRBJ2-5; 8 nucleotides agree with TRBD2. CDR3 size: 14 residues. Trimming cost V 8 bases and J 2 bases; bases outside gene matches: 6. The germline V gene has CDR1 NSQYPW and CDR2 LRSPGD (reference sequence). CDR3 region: CTCEGGGGQDTQYF. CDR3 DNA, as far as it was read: TGCACCTGCGAGGGTGGGGGGGGCCAAGAC. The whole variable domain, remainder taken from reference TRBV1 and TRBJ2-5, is VTLLEQNPRWRLVPRGQAVNLRCILKNSQYPWMSWYQQDLQKQLQWLFTLRSPGDKEVKSLPGADYLATRVTDTELRLQVANMSQGRTLYCTCEGGGGQDTQYFGPGTRLLVL.